Shown below are 10 T cell receptor beta chains from a single sample sequenced in a study of Ad26.COV2.S vaccination and SARS-CoV-2 variants. Regarding treatment: around 19 received Ad26.COV2.S at low or high dose, single or two shots; roughly 5 received placebo; per-sample allocation not given. Specimens were obtained on day 63 following the first vaccine or placebo injection. Profiled with immunoSEQ multiplex PCR; TCRdb holds only in-frame clones, not every one. The data show 350,000 to 450,000 clones, about 83% seen once. The sample consisted of peripheral blood, taken in a trial of Ad26.COV2.S vaccine versus placebo. The source of these receptors is a person between 18 and 65 years old who received the Ad26.COV2.S COVID-19 vaccine or a placebo.

This clone was counted a single time. The chain recombines TRBV12-3 or TRBV12-4 with TRBJ2-7, with D perhaps TRBD2 (5 bases). V was clipped by 6 bases and J by 0 bases, with 9 bases between them. The CDR3 loop spans 13 amino acids. The CDR3, as DNA: TGTGCCAGCAGAACGGGAAACTCCTACGAGCAGTACTTC. It encodes CASRTGNSYEQYF.

The rearrangement links TRBV6-5 to TRBJ2-3; 7 nucleotides match TRBD1. After removal of 8 bases from V and 3 bases from J, the junction contained 2 bases not matched to a gene. The germline V gene encodes CDR1 MNHEY and CDR2 SVGAGI. The CDR3 contains 12 residues. CDR3 sequence reads: CASSRGTDTQYF. In DNA, the CDR3 is TGTGCCAGCTCCAGGGGGACAGATACGCAGTATTTT.

This chain joins TRBV4-1 and TRBJ2-1; D is uncertain. The CDR3 spans 11 residues. V lost 3 bases to trimming and J lost 11 bases, with 8 bases between them. Per the germline V gene, CDR1 is MGHRA and CDR2 is YSYEKL. CDR3 nucleotide sequence: TGCGCCAGCAGCCAGGGTAGGAAGCAGTTCTTC. As protein: CASSQGRKQFF.

CDR3 nucleotide sequence: TGTGCCAGCAGTTGGGCAAGGGGGAGCACTGAAGCTTTCTTT. It encodes CASSWARGSTEAFF. V is TRBV6-5 and J is TRBJ1-1, with a possible D match to TRBD1 (6 bases). The CDR3 length is 14 residues. Germline CDR1 MNHEY, CDR2 SVGAGI. Trimming cost V 4 bases and J 4 bases, with 13 bases left between them.

The J gene is TRBJ2-2, the V gene TRBV5-1; 8 nucleotides align to TRBD2. The CDR3 contains 16 residues. After removal of 4 bases from V and 4 bases from J, the junction contained 9 bases not matched to a gene. The germline V gene has CDR1 SGHRS and CDR2 YFSETQ. The CDR3 nucleotides are TGCGCCAGCAGCGCAATAGCGGGACTCGTCACCGGGGAGCTGTTTTTT. This sequence encodes CASSAIAGLVTGELFF.

The chain recombines TRBV29-1 with TRBJ2-7; D not certain. Trimming removed 2 bases at V and 2 bases at J, with 10 bases between. CDR1 is SQVTM, CDR2 ANQGSEA, per germline. The CDR3 sequence is 13 residues long. The CDR3 sequence is CSVETTRPYEQYF. The CDR3 nucleotides are TGCAGCGTTGAAACGACTCGACCCTACGAGCAGTACTTC.

The CDR3 DNA sequence: TGCGCCAGCAGCCAGACCGGGGCGCGGGGAATGCGAAGGAATGAGCAGTTCTTC. Protein product: CASSQTGARGMRRNEQFF. The rearrangement uses TRBV4-3 and TRBJ2-1; possible D gene TRBD2, 6 bases. The CDR3 runs 18 residues. Trimming left V 3 bases short and J 7 bases short, with 25 bases between. Germline V gene lookup returns CDR1 LGHNA and CDR2 YSLEER.

The chain recombines TRBV13 with TRBJ2-1; D not certain. The V gene's germline CDR1 is PRHDT and CDR2 FYEKMQ (reference sequence). The CDR3 has 12 amino acids. Trimming stripped 1 base from V and 9 bases from J, with 7 bases between. This CDR3 reads CASSLERGEQFF. As DNA, the CDR3 is TGTGCCAGCAGCTTAGAACGAGGTGAGCAGTTCTTC. The full variable domain, rest sourced from reference TRBV13 and TRBJ2-1, is AAGVIQSPRHLIKEKRETATLKCYPIPRHDTVYWYQQGPGQDPQFLISFYEKMQSDKGSIPDRFSAQQFSDYHSELNMSSLELGDSALYFCASSLERGEQFFGPGTRLTVL.

The chain is built from TRBV19 and TRBJ2-5; TRBD1 aligns across 8 bases. The germline V gene has CDR1 LNHDA and CDR2 SQIVND (reference sequence). The CDR3 is made up of 15 amino acids. The J segment lost 5 bases and the V segment lost 5 bases, leaving 10 bases of the junction unmatched. The CDR3 sequence: CASSAPGQVRETQYF. The CDR3 DNA reads TGTGCCAGTAGTGCACCGGGACAGGTCCGGGAGACCCAGTACTTC.

This clone showed up just once. The CDR3 region is CASSRDRVSYEQYF. The CDR3 coding sequence is TGTGCCAGCTCTCGGGACAGGGTTTCCTACGAGCAGTACTTC. The V call is TRBV18, the J call TRBJ2-7, with TRBD1 matching over 9 bases. V dropped 6 bases and J dropped 1; count of bases not matched to a gene: 4. There are 14 residues in the CDR3. CDR1 KGHSH and CDR2 LQKENI come from the germline V gene.